Presented here are 14 T cell receptor beta chains from one specimen sequenced in a study of CD8+ T cells in alopecia areata. Treatment here: oral pan-JAK inhibitor, 5-10 mg twice daily. Extracted RNA was reverse transcribed into cDNA, the sequencing template. Assay used: immunoSEQ multiplex PCR; TCRdb lists only in-frame clones, some missing. This sample yields about 190,000 clones, of which roughly 61% are seen a single time; roughly 12% belongs to the top ten. This sample comprised CD8+ T cells sorted from blood, obtained at week 24, from a patient treated with tofacitinib. These TCRs come from a human donor with alopecia areata.

This sequence joins TRBV12-5 and TRBJ2-2; TRBD1 might be the D (5 bases). The CDR3 loop spans 13 amino acids. Germline loops: CDR1 LGHNT, CDR2 FRNRAP. Trimming shortened V by 6 bases and J by 1 base, and 6 bases separated the two germline ends. This CDR3 is CASGGVNTGELFF. The CDR3, as DNA: TGTGCTAGTGGAGGGGTGAACACCGGGGAGCTGTTTTTT.

This rearrangement joins TRBV4-1 to TRBJ1-1, with D uncertain. This CDR3 has 11 residues. The germline V gene encodes CDR1 MGHRA and CDR2 YSYEKL. V gave up 3 bases and J gave up 8 bases, with 7 bases separating them. The CDR3 is CASSQAGEAFF. The DNA of the CDR3 is TGCGCCAGCAGCCAGGCAGGCGAAGCTTTCTTT.

This chain joins TRBV7-9 and TRBJ2-1; the match to TRBD1 covers 8 bases. The CDR3 extends over 12 amino acids. The V gene end was trimmed by 5 bases and the J gene end by 10 bases; junction bases not matched to a gene: 4. Germline V CDR1 and CDR2: SEHNR, FQNEAQ (reference sequence). CDR3 DNA sequence: TGTGCCAGCAGCGAGGGACAGGACGAGCAGTTCTTC. It translates to CASSEGQDEQFF.

The sample holds a few counts of this clone. The chain has TRBV7-9 and TRBJ1-4; D call uncertain. The CDR3 totals 15 residues. V was pared by 0 bases and J by 7 bases, with 12 bases between. CDR1 and CDR2 (germline): SEHNR, FQNEAQ (reference sequence). The CDR3 region is CASSLAVRDGEKLFF. The DNA for the CDR3 is TGTGCCAGCAGCTTAGCGGTGAGGGATGGTGAAAAACTGTTTTTT.

This clone occurred many times. This chain uses TRBV27 with TRBJ1-5; D remains unclear. V lost 4 bases and J 7 bases, leaving 11 bases between the germline ends. There are 13 residues in the CDR3. The germline CDR1 and CDR2 sequences are MNHEY and SMNVEV (reference sequence). In DNA, the CDR3 is TGTGCCAGCAGTTCGGCAAGCGGGCAGCCCCAGCATTTT. Its protein product is CASSSASGQPQHF.

The V gene is TRBV2, the J gene TRBJ2-2, with D perhaps TRBD2 (6 bases). The CDR3 is 15 residues long. Germline V lookup: CDR1 SNHLY, CDR2 FYNNEI. V shed 3 bases and J shed 7 bases, with 15 bases lying between them. The CDR3 DNA reads as TGTGCCAGCAGTGACAGTGGCGGGGATGGCGGGGAGCTGTTTTTT. Translated, it gives CASSDSGGDGGELFF.

This clone was found once. The chain is built from TRBV7-9 and TRBJ1-5; tentative D call: TRBD1 (5 bases). Germline V lookup: CDR1 SEHNR, CDR2 FQNEAQ (reference sequence). CDR3 length: 14 residues. Trimming removed 3 bases from V and 3 bases from J, with 9 bases in between. CDR3 residues: CASSLGQNNQPQHF. In DNA, the CDR3 is TGTGCCAGCAGCTTGGGGCAGAACAATCAGCCCCAGCATTTT. Full variable domain (outside the CDR3, taken from reference TRBV7-9 and TRBJ1-5): DTGVSQNPRHKITKRGQNVTFRCDPISEHNRLYWYRQTLGQGPEFLTYFQNEAQLEKSRLLSDRFSAERPKGSFSTLEIQRTEQGDSAMYLCASSLGQNNQPQHFGDGTRLSIL.

CDR3 coding DNA: TGTGCCAGCAGCTTGATGTGGGGGACAGATACGCAGTATTTT. Its translation is CASSLMWGTDTQYF. The V and J genes are TRBV5-4 and TRBJ2-3, with D perhaps assigned TRBD1 or TRBD2 (5 bases each). Germline V lookup: CDR1 SGHNT, CDR2 YYREEE (reference sequence). The length of the CDR3 is 14 residues. V gave up 1 base and J gave up 3 bases, with 9 bases separating them.

V usage is TRBV7-9 and J usage is TRBJ1-6, with D tentatively TRBD1 (5 bases). The CDR3 length is 16 residues. Per the germline V gene, CDR1 is SEHNR and CDR2 is FQNEAQ (reference sequence). V was cut by 4 bases and J by 6 bases, with 16 bases left in between. The DNA of the CDR3 is TGTGCCAGCAGCTCCTTGGGGGTCGAGGGTAATTCACCCCTCCACTTT. Translating it yields CASSSLGVEGNSPLHF. The whole variable domain, filled in from reference TRBV7-9 and TRBJ1-6, reads DTGVSQNPRHKITKRGQNVTFRCDPISEHNRLYWYRQTLGQGPEFLTYFQNEAQLEKSRLLSDRFSAERPKGSFSTLEIQRTEQGDSAMYLCASSSLGVEGNSPLHFGNGTRLTVT.

This clone came up a few times. A far more abundant clone sits one base away, making this likely a read error. V and J are TRBV4-2 and TRBJ1-6, with D uncertain. Trimming shortened V by 1 base and J by 8 bases, and 15 bases separated the two germline ends. The CDR3 has 16 amino acids. Germline loops: CDR1 LGHNA, CDR2 YNFKEQ. This chain's CDR3 is CASSQVREDPYSPLHF. The CDR3 DNA sequence: TGTGCCAGCAGCCAAGTTCGGGAGGACCCCTATTCACCCCTCCACTTT.

This clone was recorded a few times. The chain is built from TRBV4-1 and TRBJ2-5; weak D call: TRBD2 (5 bases). Germline V gene sequence: CDR1 MGHRA, CDR2 YSYEKL. There are 15 residues in the CDR3. Trimming left V 1 base short and J 2 bases short, with 11 bases between. CDR3 in amino acids: CASSQVVGSQETQYF. CDR3 DNA sequence: TGCGCCAGCAGCCAAGTGGTGGGGAGTCAAGAGACCCAGTACTTC.

This chain joins TRBV15 and TRBJ1-4; the match to TRBD1 covers 8 bases. Germline V gene lookup returns CDR1 LNHNV and CDR2 YYDKDF (reference sequence). J gave up 7 bases and V 5 bases, and 6 bases lay outside the gene matches. The CDR3 spans 14 residues. The CDR3 nucleotides are TGTGCCACCAGCGGCACAGGGGGAGGTGAAAAACTGTTTTTT. Encoded protein: CATSGTGGGEKLFF.

The V call is TRBV5-4, the J call TRBJ2-1; D may match TRBD1 or TRBD2 (5 bases each). CDR3 length equals 15 residues. The V end lost 1 base, the J end lost 10 bases, and 18 bases lay between the germline ends. CDR1 and CDR2 (germline): SGHNT, YYREEE (reference sequence). The CDR3 reads CASSLLGTGGWEQFF. CDR3 coding DNA: TGTGCCAGCAGCTTGTTGGGGACCGGTGGATGGGAGCAGTTCTTC.

The gene calls are TRBV30 and TRBJ1-1; possibly TRBD1 for D (5 bases). The CDR3 has 14 residues. V was cut by 0 bases and J by 6 bases, with 14 bases left in between. CDR1 is GTSNPN, CDR2 SVGIG, per germline (reference sequence). The CDR3 protein is CAWSVHGGLAEAFF. The CDR3 DNA sequence: TGTGCCTGGAGTGTACATGGGGGTCTCGCTGAAGCTTTCTTT.